The next 32 T cell receptor beta chains were all read from a single sample in a study of blood T cell repertoires in COVID-19 (dated by TCRdb to the early 2020s). Library preparation used the immunoSEQ multiplex PCR assay. The clones in this table, taken by TCRdb from immuneACCESS, are in-frame only. Not every clone is retained; where verified, under half of the shortfall comes from an unresolved V gene, and the cause of the rest is unknown. For this sample there are hundreds of thousands of clones; 85% to 90% appear just once. Around 1% of the sample goes to the ten largest clones. Sequencing was done on a sample of PBMCs or T cells enriched from blood (not recorded which). The receptors were sampled from a young man who had recovered from COVID-19.

This clone has a handful of counts. The CDR3 here is CSVEQGNSGNTIYF. The CDR3, as DNA: TGCAGCGTCGAACAGGGGAACTCTGGAAACACCATATATTTT. The chain links TRBV29-1 to TRBJ1-3; 7 nucleotides align to TRBD1. The CDR3 runs 14 residues. V lost 6 bases to trimming and J lost 0 bases; unmatched junction nucleotides: 5. Germline CDR1 and CDR2: SQVTM and ANQGSEA.

V and J are TRBV6-5 and TRBJ1-1, with D uncertain. CDR1 and CDR2 (germline): MNHEY, SVGAGI. V was cut by 0 bases and J by 1 base, with 12 bases left in between. CDR3 size: 16 residues. The CDR3 DNA reads TGTGCCAGCAGTTACTCGATTACCTCAGGGAACACTGAAGCTTTCTTT. Amino acid sequence: CASSYSITSGNTEAFF.

This chain links TRBV7-3 with TRBJ1-1, with TRBD1 as a possible D gene (6 bases). Per germline, CDR1 SGHTA and CDR2 FQGTGA. Trimming removed 5 bases from V and 4 bases from J, with 14 bases in between. CDR3 length: 14 residues. CDR3 nucleotide sequence: TGTGCCAGCAGCCCTAGGGGGAGATTCACTGAAGCTTTCTTT. Translated, it gives CASSPRGRFTEAFF.

The chain uses TRBV28 and TRBJ2-3, with 10 bases fitting TRBD2. The length of the CDR3 is 15 residues. Germline V lookup: CDR1 MDHEN, CDR2 SYDVKM. Trimming cost V 5 bases and J 2 bases; bases outside gene matches: 4. CDR3 nucleotide sequence: TGTGCCAGCAGTCTACTAGCGGGGATCACAGATACGCAGTATTTT. It specifies CASSLLAGITDTQYF. Variable domain in full (rest from reference TRBV28 and TRBJ2-3): DVKVTQSSRYLVKRTGEKVFLECVQDMDHENMFWYRQDPGLGLRLIYFSYDVKMKEKGDIPEGYSVSREKKERFSLILESASTNQTSMYLCASSLLAGITDTQYFGPGTRLTVL.

The V and J genes are TRBV28 and TRBJ1-5; D might be TRBD1 (6 bases). Trimming took off 9 bases at V and 7 bases at J, with 13 bases between the two ends. Germline loops: CDR1 MDHEN, CDR2 SYDVKM. This CDR3 spans 12 amino acids. The chain's CDR3 is CASLQGYQPQHF. The CDR3 nucleotides read TGTGCCAGTCTTCAGGGGTACCAGCCCCAGCATTTT.

The chain has TRBV28 and TRBJ2-3; D not certain. The germline V gene encodes CDR1 MDHEN and CDR2 SYDVKM. Trimming took 2 bases from V and 0 from J, leaving 9 bases between them. The CDR3 is 15 residues long. CDR3 coding DNA: TGTGCCAGCAGTTTAGGTGGCATAAGCACAGATACGCAGTATTTT. This sequence encodes CASSLGGISTDTQYF.

The chain combines TRBV6-1 with TRBJ2-7, with TRBD1 matching over 9 bases. With V trimmed by 4 bases and J by 8 bases, 15 bases remained unmatched. CDR1 is MNHNS and CDR2 is SASEGT in the germline V gene. This CDR3 region has 16 residues. This CDR3 is CASSVSRDRVNLKQYF. The CDR3 bases are TGTGCCAGCAGTGTTTCCCGGGACAGGGTTAATTTGAAGCAGTACTTC.

The chain combines TRBV9 with TRBJ2-7; 11 bases agree with TRBD2. The CDR3 is made up of 16 amino acids. Per the germline V gene, CDR1 is SGDLS and CDR2 is YYNGEE. The J segment lost 4 bases and the V segment lost 2 bases, leaving 8 bases of the junction unmatched. CDR3 DNA sequence: TGTGCCAGCAGCGTGGATCTAGCGGGGGGTTTTTACGAGCAGTACTTC. Its protein product is CASSVDLAGGFYEQYF.

This clone was detected once. The chain joins TRBV7-9 to TRBJ1-1; no clear D. Trimming left V 2 bases short and J 0 bases short, with 10 bases between. This CDR3 region has 15 residues. Germline V CDR1 and CDR2: SEHNR, FQNEAQ (reference sequence). The CDR3 is CASSLTPQMNTEAFF. The CDR3 bases are TGTGCCAGCAGCTTAACCCCACAGATGAACACTGAAGCTTTCTTT.

The chain is built from TRBV19 and TRBJ1-3; D uncertain. Germline loops: CDR1 LNHDA, CDR2 SQIVND (reference sequence). V dropped 3 bases and J dropped 7 bases, with 13 bases sitting between them. This CDR3 contains 14 residues. The DNA of the CDR3 is TGTGCCAGTAGTATCCCCCGCGATGCGAACACCATATATTTT. It yields the protein CASSIPRDANTIYF.

The rearrangement uses TRBV6-2 or TRBV6-3 and TRBJ1-2; 7 nucleotides match TRBD1. J lost 3 bases, V lost 5 bases, and 6 bases had no gene match. Germline assignment: CDR1 MNHEY and CDR2 SVGEGT. This CDR3 is 14 amino acids long. The CDR3 DNA is TGTGCCAGCAGTCAAGGACAGGCAGACTATGGCTACACCTTC. The encoded protein is CASSQGQADYGYTF.

The chain has TRBV7-9 and TRBJ2-7, with TRBD1 identical over 10 bases. The CDR3 has 16 residues. Germline assignment: CDR1 SEHNR and CDR2 FQNEAQ (reference sequence). The V segment lost 2 bases and the J segment 1 base; nucleotides outside the gene matches: 5. CDR3 nucleotides: TGTGCCAGCAGCTTAAGGGACAGGGGAGGTTCCTACGAGCAGTACTTC. It codes for CASSLRDRGGSYEQYF.

The chain has TRBV14 and TRBJ2-2; 7 bases are a match to TRBD1. The V segment lost 4 bases and the J segment 4 bases; nucleotides outside the gene matches: 6. The CDR3 runs to 15 residues. From germline, CDR1 is SGHDN and CDR2 FVKESK. The CDR3 sequence is CASSRETGTTGELFF. For the CDR3, the DNA is TGTGCCAGCAGCCGCGAGACAGGGACCACCGGGGAGCTGTTTTTT.

The rearrangement joins TRBV5-1 to TRBJ2-1, with 11 bases that match TRBD2. The CDR3 is 16 residues long. V shed 4 bases, J shed 4 bases, and the junction held 7 bases outside the gene matches. The germline gives CDR1 SGHRS, CDR2 YFSETQ. CDR3 protein: CASSPIAGGSYNEQFF. DNA of the CDR3: TGCGCCAGCAGCCCCATAGCGGGAGGGTCGTACAATGAGCAGTTCTTC.

This clone was picked up one time. V usage is TRBV9 and J usage is TRBJ2-5; possible D gene TRBD2, 8 bases. Germline V gives CDR1 SGDLS, CDR2 YYNGEE. CDR3 length: 16 residues. The V end lost 1 base, the J end lost 4 bases, and 17 bases lay between the germline ends. CDR3: CASSVRQGREGETQYF. The DNA for the CDR3 is TGTGCCAGCAGCGTAAGACAGGGTCGGGAGGGAGAGACCCAGTACTTC. Combining the CDR3 with reference TRBV9 and TRBJ2-5 gives the whole variable domain DSGVTQTPKHLITATGQRVTLRCSPRSGDLSVYWYQQSLDQGLQFLIQYYNGEERAKGNILERFSAQQFPDLHSELNLSSLELGDSALYFCASSVRQGREGETQYFGPGTRLLVL.

CDR3 loop: CASRDRGREGIGQPQHF. The CDR3 nucleotides read TGTGCCAGCAGGGACAGGGGGCGCGAGGGCATCGGTCAGCCCCAGCATTTT. V is TRBV28 and J is TRBJ1-5; 11 positions match TRBD1. The CDR3 extends over 17 amino acids. Germline values: CDR1 MDHEN, CDR2 SYDVKM. J gave up 6 bases and V 6 bases, and 13 bases lay outside the gene matches.

This sequence joins TRBV29-1 and TRBJ2-1; 10 nucleotides line up with TRBD2. This CDR3 contains 14 residues. Germline V lookup: CDR1 SQVTM, CDR2 ANQGSEA. Trimming at V came to 4 bases and at J to 6 bases, leaving 6 bases not matched to a gene. CDR3 loop: CSVVATSGLNEQFF. The CDR3 DNA follows: TGCAGCGTTGTTGCGACTAGCGGGCTCAATGAGCAGTTCTTC.

The V call is TRBV18, the J call TRBJ1-1, with TRBD1 matching over 9 bases. V shed 4 bases and J 5 bases; nucleotides not matched to a gene: 8. The CDR3 loop spans 15 amino acids. Germline values: CDR1 KGHSH, CDR2 LQKENI. Here the CDR3 reads CASSLVRTGATEAFF. The CDR3 nucleotides are TGTGCCAGCTCACTGGTACGGACAGGGGCGACTGAAGCTTTCTTT.

The genes are TRBV12-5 and TRBJ2-7; possible D gene TRBD1, 5 bases. Germline V gene lookup returns CDR1 LGHNT and CDR2 FRNRAP. The CDR3 extends over 15 amino acids. V was shortened by 6 bases and J by 0 bases, with 15 bases between the two germline ends. The DNA for the CDR3 is TGTGCTAGTGGAACCGACAGTAAGGTCTCCTACGAGCAGTACTTC. Translated, it gives CASGTDSKVSYEQYF. Looking up the rest from reference TRBV12-5 and TRBJ2-7 gives the full variable domain: DARVTQTPRHKVTEMGQEVTMRCQPILGHNTVFWYRQTMMQGLELLAYFRNRAPLDDSGMPKDRFSAEMPDATLATLKIQPSEPRDSAVYFCASGTDSKVSYEQYFGPGTRLTVT.

The V and J genes are TRBV6-5 and TRBJ1-5; 7 nucleotides line up with TRBD1. Germline V gene sequence: CDR1 MNHEY, CDR2 SVGAGI. The CDR3 has 14 amino acids. The V and J ends lost 6 bases and 4 bases, in that order; junction bases with no gene match: 6. The CDR3 loop is CASSKTGWNQPQHF. The CDR3, as DNA: TGTGCCAGCAGCAAGACAGGGTGGAATCAGCCCCAGCATTTT.

The V and J genes are TRBV9 and TRBJ1-6, with 7 bases matching TRBD1. The CDR3 runs 15 residues. Trimming removed 4 bases from V and 7 bases from J; junction bases left unmatched: 8. CDR1 SGDLS and CDR2 YYNGEE come from the germline V gene. The CDR3 here is CASSPRQGSNSPLHF. The CDR3 nucleotides are TGTGCCAGCAGCCCCAGACAGGGATCGAATTCACCCCTCCACTTT.

The chain recombines TRBV9 with TRBJ2-2, with 14 bases matching TRBD2. The V and J ends lost 4 bases and 0 bases, in that order; junction bases with no gene match: 5. Germline loops: CDR1 SGDLS, CDR2 YYNGEE. CDR3 size: 18 residues. CDR3 region: CASSPGTSGGANTGELFF. As DNA, the CDR3 is TGTGCCAGCAGCCCAGGGACTAGCGGGGGAGCGAACACCGGGGAGCTGTTTTTT.

The V gene is TRBV29-1, the J gene TRBJ2-1; 11 nucleotides align to TRBD2. CDR1 SQVTM and CDR2 ANQGSEA come from the germline V gene. CDR3 size: 19 residues. V trimming: 0 bases; J trimming: 1 base; junction bases outside the gene matches: 11. The CDR3 loop is CSVEDRGLAGGGSYNEQFF. CDR3 DNA: TGCAGCGTTGAAGATCGTGGTCTAGCGGGAGGAGGATCCTACAATGAGCAGTTCTTC.

The chain links TRBV7-9 to TRBJ1-2; 7 nucleotides line up with TRBD1. The germline V gene encodes CDR1 SEHNR and CDR2 FQNEAQ (reference sequence). With 5 bases clipped from V and 4 bases from J, the junction kept 10 bases outside the gene matches. The CDR3 sequence is 15 residues long. The DNA of the CDR3 is TGTGCCAGCAGCCCCAGGACAGGTTACAGCTATGGCTACACCTTC. It translates to CASSPRTGYSYGYTF. Based on the CDR3 plus reference TRBV7-9 and TRBJ1-2, the full variable domain is DTGVSQNPRHKITKRGQNVTFRCDPISEHNRLYWYRQTLGQGPEFLTYFQNEAQLEKSRLLSDRFSAERPKGSFSTLEIQRTEQGDSAMYLCASSPRTGYSYGYTFGSGTRLTVV.

V usage is TRBV7-6 and J usage is TRBJ2-7, with no clear D. Per germline, CDR1 SGHVS and CDR2 FNYEAQ. The CDR3 has 13 residues. V lost 6 bases and J 2 bases, leaving 11 bases between the germline ends. In DNA, the CDR3 is TGTGCCAGCAGTGCCATAGAGGCCTACGAGCAGTACTTC. Encoded protein: CASSAIEAYEQYF.

The gene calls are TRBV9 and TRBJ2-1; 7 positions match TRBD2. Trimming took 0 bases from V and 7 from J; bases not matched to a gene: 4. The CDR3 covers 14 residues. Germline assignment: CDR1 SGDLS and CDR2 YYNGEE. The CDR3 protein is CASSVGGGRNEQFF. The CDR3 region has the DNA TGTGCCAGCAGCGTAGGGGGAGGGCGGAATGAGCAGTTCTTC.

The genes are TRBV14 and TRBJ2-3; D remains ambiguous. Germline-derived CDR1 and CDR2 are SGHDN and FVKESK. CDR3 length equals 14 residues. With 3 bases removed from V and 3 bases from J, the gap between germline ends came to 10 bases. CDR3 DNA sequence: TGTGCCAGCAGCCATCGGCGGTCAACAGATACGCAGTATTTT. This sequence encodes CASSHRRSTDTQYF.

The chain couples TRBV9 to TRBJ2-1, with TRBD2 identical over 10 bases. The V gene end was trimmed by 2 bases and the J gene end by 3 bases; junction bases not matched to a gene: 5. Germline CDR1 and CDR2: SGDLS and YYNGEE. This CDR3 region has 16 residues. The CDR3 protein is CASSVYSGGLYNEQFF. DNA for the CDR3: TGTGCCAGCAGCGTCTATAGCGGGGGGCTCTACAATGAGCAGTTCTTC.

The chain uses TRBV6-5 and TRBJ1-1; tentatively, D is TRBD1 (5 bases). The CDR3 covers 13 residues. The ends were cut back, 10 bases at V and 6 bases at J, with 18 bases in the middle. From germline, CDR1 is MNHEY and CDR2 SVGAGI. The CDR3 sequence: CATRVSGKAEAFF. DNA for the CDR3: TGTGCCACCAGGGTGAGTGGTAAAGCTGAAGCTTTCTTT.

The count of this clone is one. The gene calls are TRBV5-1 and TRBJ2-1; the match to TRBD2 covers 9 bases. V was clipped by 4 bases and J by 9 bases; unmatched bases: 5. From germline, CDR1 is SGHRS and CDR2 YFSETQ. The CDR3 sequence is 13 residues long. CDR3 sequence: CASSPGLAIEQFF. CDR3 nucleotide sequence: TGCGCCAGCAGCCCCGGACTAGCGATTGAGCAGTTCTTC.

This rearrangement joins TRBV19 to TRBJ1-4; 7 bases are a match to TRBD1. With V trimmed by 4 bases and J by 0 bases, 8 bases remained unmatched. The CDR3 runs to 17 residues. Germline lookup yields CDR1 LNHDA and CDR2 SQIVND (reference sequence). The DNA of the CDR3 is TGTGCCAGTAGTAAAATCGGGACAGCTGCAACTAATGAAAAACTGTTTTTT. Protein sequence: CASSKIGTAATNEKLFF.

Turning to this clone: Other DNA sequences in this sample translate to the same CDR3. The rearrangement uses TRBV5-6 and TRBJ2-5; no definite D call. Trimming removed 0 bases at V and 2 bases at J, with 5 bases between. The CDR3 spans 13 residues. Germline loops: CDR1 SGHDT, CDR2 YYEEEE. The CDR3 coding sequence is TGTGCCAGCAGCTTGGGGCAGCAAGAGACCCAGTACTTC. Encoded protein: CASSLGQQETQYF.